The clone carrying this TCR beta chain was seen at least ten times. This CDR3 is 15 amino acids long. Looked up from germline, CDR1 is SNHLY and CDR2 is FYNNEI. V was shortened by 1 base and J by 2 bases, with 11 bases between the two germline ends. Other autoimmune diseases and infections within the past four weeks excluded donors. The sample comes from a study of type 1 and type 2 diabetes patients. Amplification started from genomic DNA. Multiplex PCR with 30 forward and 13 reverse primers amplified the TCR beta CDR3. TCRdb re-called the multiplex PCR reads through MiXCR, storing one row per CDR3 protein. Among more than 250,000 distinct CDR3 sequences, approximately 50% were seen once, and the ten largest hold about an eighth.

Sequencing used peripheral blood mononuclear cells (PBMCs). The TCR comes from a man aged 18-30 years with type 2 diabetes. The chain links TRBV2 to TRBJ1-1, with D perhaps TRBD1 (5 bases). The CDR3 protein is CASSEEEGRNTEAFF. As DNA, the CDR3 is TGTGCCAGCAGTGAAGAGGAGGGGAGAAACACTGAAGCTTTCTTT.